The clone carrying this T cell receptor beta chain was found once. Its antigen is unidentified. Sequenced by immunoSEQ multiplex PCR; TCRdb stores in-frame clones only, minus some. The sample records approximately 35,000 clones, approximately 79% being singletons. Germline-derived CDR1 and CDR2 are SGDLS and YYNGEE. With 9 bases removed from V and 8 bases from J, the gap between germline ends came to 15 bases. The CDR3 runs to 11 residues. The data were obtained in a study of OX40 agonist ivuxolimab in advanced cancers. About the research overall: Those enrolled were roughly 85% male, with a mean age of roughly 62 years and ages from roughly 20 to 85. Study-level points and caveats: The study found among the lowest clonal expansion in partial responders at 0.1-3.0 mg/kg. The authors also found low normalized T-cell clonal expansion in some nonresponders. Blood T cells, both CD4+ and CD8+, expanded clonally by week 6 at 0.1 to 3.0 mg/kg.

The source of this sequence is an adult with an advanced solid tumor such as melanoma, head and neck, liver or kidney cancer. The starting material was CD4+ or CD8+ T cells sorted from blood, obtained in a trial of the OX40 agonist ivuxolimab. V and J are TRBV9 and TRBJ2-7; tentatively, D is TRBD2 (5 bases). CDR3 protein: CAIREGFKQYF. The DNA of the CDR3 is TGTGCCATCAGAGAGGGTTTCAAGCAGTACTTC.